This T cell receptor beta chain was found in a study of Ad26.COV2.S vaccination and SARS-CoV-2 variants. Study-level information: Intramuscularly, Ad26.COV2.S was given either once or twice, 56 days apart.

On this clone itself: What it binds is unknown.

Study-level points and caveats: Measures of TCR breadth and depth may have fallen short of total T cell responses.

Germline V CDR1 and CDR2: SGHDT, YYEEEE. This CDR3 has 13 amino acids. The ends were cut back, 3 bases at V and 7 bases at J, with 14 bases in the middle. Using immunoSEQ multiplex PCR, the repertoire was profiled, and TCRdb retains in-frame clones only, with some absent. The profile covers about 420,000 clones, with around nine tenths appearing a single time and approximately 4% taken by the ten largest. Stated treatment: some 19 received Ad26.COV2.S at low or high dose, single or two shots; 5 received placebo; per-sample allocation not given. Samples analyzed were those drawn on day 63 after the first vaccine or placebo injection.

The sequencing used peripheral blood, collected in a trial of Ad26.COV2.S vaccine versus placebo. This clonotype was obtained from a person aged 18-65 years who received the Ad26.COV2.S COVID-19 vaccine or a placebo. The V gene is TRBV5-6, the J gene TRBJ2-7; possibly TRBD1 for D (5 bases). The CDR3 DNA reads as TGTGCCAGCAGCTCCTACGGAAGGGGAGAGCAGTACTTC. Translating gives CASSSYGRGEQYF.